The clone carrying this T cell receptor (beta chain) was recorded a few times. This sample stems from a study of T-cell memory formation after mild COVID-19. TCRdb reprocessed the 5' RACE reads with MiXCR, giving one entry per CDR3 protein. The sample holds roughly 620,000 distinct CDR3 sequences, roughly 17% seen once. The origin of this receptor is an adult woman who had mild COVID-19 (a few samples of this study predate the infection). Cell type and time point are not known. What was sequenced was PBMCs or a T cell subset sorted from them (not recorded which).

DNA of the CDR3: TGTGCCAGTAGTATTATCACAGGCGACACTGAAGCTTTCTTT. It codes for CASSIITGDTEAFF. The V gene is TRBV19, the J gene TRBJ1-1; D may be TRBD1 (5 bases). Trimming removed 3 bases from V and 3 bases from J, with 11 bases in between. The CDR3 runs 14 residues. Germline-derived CDR1 and CDR2 are LNHDA and SQIVND (reference sequence).